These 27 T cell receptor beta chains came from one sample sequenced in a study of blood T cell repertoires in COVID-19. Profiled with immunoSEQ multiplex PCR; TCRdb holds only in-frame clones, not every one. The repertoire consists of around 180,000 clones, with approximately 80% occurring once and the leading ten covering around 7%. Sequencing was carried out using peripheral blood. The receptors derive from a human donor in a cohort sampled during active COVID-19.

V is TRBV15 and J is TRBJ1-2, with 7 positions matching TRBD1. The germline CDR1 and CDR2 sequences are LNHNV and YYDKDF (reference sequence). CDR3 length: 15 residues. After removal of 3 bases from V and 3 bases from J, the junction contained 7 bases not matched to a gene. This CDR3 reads CATSRPGQSDYGYTF. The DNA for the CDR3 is TGTGCCACCAGCAGGCCGGGACAGTCCGACTATGGCTACACCTTC.

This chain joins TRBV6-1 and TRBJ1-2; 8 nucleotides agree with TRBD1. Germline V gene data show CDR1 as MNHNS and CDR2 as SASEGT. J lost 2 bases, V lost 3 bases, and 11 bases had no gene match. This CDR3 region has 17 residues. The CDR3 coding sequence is TGTGCCAGCAGTGATAGAGGACAGGGCACAACCAACTATGGCTACACCTTC. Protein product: CASSDRGQGTTNYGYTF.

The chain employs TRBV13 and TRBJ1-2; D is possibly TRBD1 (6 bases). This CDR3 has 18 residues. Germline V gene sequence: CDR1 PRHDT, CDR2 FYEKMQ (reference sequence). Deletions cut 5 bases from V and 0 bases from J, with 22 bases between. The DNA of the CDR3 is TGTGCCAGCAGCCCCCGCGGAGAGGGACACCCGACTAACTATGGCTACACCTTC. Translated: CASSPRGEGHPTNYGYTF.

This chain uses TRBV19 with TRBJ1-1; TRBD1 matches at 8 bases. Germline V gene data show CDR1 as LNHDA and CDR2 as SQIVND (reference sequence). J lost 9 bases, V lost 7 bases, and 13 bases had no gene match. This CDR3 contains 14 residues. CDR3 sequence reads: CASTLTDRGPQAFF. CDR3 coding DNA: TGTGCCAGTACCCTGACCGACAGGGGACCACAAGCTTTCTTT. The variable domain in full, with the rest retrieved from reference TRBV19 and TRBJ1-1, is DGGITQSPKYLFRKEGQNVTLSCEQNLNHDAMYWYRQDPGQGLRLIYYSQIVNDFQKGDIAEGYSVSREKKESFPLTVTSAQKNPTAFYLCASTLTDRGPQAFFGQGTRLTVV.

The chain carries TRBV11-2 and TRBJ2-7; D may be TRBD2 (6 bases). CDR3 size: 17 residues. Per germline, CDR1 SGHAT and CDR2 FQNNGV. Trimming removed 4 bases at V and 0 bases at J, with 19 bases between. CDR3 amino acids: CASSSWEEGPSSYEQYF. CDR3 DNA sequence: TGTGCCAGCAGCTCGTGGGAGGAGGGGCCCTCCTCCTACGAGCAGTACTTC.

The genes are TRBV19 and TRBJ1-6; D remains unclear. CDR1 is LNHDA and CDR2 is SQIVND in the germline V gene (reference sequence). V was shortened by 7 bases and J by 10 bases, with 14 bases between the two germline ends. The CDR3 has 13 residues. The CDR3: CASNADAGSPLHF. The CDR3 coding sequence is TGTGCCAGTAACGCAGACGCGGGGTCACCCCTCCACTTT.

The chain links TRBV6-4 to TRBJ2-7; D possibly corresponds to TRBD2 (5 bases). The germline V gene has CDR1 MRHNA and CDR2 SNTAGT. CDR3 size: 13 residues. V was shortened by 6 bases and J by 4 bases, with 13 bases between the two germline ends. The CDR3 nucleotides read TGTGCCAGCAGCCGACTCGCGGGTTACGAGCAGTACTTC. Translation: CASSRLAGYEQYF.

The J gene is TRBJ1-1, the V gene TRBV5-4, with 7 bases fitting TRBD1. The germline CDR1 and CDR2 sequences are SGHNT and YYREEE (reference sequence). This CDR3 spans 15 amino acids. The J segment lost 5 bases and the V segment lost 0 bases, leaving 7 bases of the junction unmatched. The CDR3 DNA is TGTGCCAGCAGCTTGGGGGCAGGGGGTGGGACTGAAGCTTTCTTT. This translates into CASSLGAGGGTEAFF.

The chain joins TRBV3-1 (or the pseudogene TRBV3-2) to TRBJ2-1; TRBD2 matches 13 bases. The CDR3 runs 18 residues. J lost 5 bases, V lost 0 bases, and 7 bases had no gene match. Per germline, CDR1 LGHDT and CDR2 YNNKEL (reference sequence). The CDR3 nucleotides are TGTGCCAGCAGCCAAGATCGACCGGGACTAGCGGGGAACAATGAGCAGTTCTTC. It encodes CASSQDRPGLAGNNEQFF.

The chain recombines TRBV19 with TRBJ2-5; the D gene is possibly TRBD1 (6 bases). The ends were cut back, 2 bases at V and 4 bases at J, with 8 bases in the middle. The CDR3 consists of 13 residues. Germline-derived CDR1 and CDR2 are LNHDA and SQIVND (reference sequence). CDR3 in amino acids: CASSITGRETQYF. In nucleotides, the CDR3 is TGTGCCAGTAGTATAACAGGGAGAGAGACCCAGTACTTC.

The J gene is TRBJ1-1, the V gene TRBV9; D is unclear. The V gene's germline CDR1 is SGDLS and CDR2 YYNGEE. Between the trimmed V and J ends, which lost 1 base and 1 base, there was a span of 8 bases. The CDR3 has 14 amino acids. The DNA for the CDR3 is TGTGCCAGCAGCGTATTGGGAGGGAACACTGAAGCTTTCTTT. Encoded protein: CASSVLGGNTEAFF.

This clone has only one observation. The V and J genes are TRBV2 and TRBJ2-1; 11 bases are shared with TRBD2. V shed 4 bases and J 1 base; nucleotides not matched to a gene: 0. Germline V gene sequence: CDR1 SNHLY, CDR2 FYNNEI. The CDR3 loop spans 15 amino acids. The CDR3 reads CASSVAGGSYNEQFF. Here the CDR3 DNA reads TGTGCCAGCAGTGTAGCGGGGGGGTCCTACAATGAGCAGTTCTTC.

CDR3 protein: CASSLRGGDYEQYF. CDR3 in DNA: TGCGCCAGCAGCTTGCGGGGTGGGGACTACGAGCAGTACTTC. The chain links TRBV5-1 to TRBJ2-7, with D perhaps matching TRBD2 (5 bases). V lost 1 base and J lost 3, with 11 bases in between. Germline CDR1 is SGHRS and CDR2 is YFSETQ. The CDR3 has 14 amino acids.

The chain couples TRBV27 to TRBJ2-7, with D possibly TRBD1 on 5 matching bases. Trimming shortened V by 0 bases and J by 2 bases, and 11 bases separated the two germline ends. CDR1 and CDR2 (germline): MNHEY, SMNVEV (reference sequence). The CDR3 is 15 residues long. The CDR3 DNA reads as TGTGCCAGCAGTTTATCTAGGGGCCAGGCCTACGAGCAGTACTTC. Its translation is CASSLSRGQAYEQYF.

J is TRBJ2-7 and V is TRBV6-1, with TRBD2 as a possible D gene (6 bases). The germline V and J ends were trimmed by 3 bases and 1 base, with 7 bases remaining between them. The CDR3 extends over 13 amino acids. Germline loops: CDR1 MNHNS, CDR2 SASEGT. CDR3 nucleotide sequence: TGTGCCAGCAGTGAGGGACTGTCCTACGAGCAGTACTTC. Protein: CASSEGLSYEQYF.

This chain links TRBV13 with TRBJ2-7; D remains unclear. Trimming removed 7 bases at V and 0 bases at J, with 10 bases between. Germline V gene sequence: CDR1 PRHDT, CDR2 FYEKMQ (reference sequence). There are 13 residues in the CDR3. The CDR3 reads CASTSRSSYEQYF. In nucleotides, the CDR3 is TGTGCCAGCACCTCTCGGAGCTCCTACGAGCAGTACTTC.

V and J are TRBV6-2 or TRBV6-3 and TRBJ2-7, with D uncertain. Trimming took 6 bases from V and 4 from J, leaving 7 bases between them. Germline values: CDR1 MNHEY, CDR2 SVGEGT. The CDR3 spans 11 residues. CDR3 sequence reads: CASSPSYEQYF. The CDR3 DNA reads TGTGCCAGCAGCCCCTCTTACGAGCAGTACTTC.

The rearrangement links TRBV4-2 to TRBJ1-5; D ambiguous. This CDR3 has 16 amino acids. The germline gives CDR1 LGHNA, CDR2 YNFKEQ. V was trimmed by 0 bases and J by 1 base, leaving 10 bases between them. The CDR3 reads CASSQDILGSNQPQHF. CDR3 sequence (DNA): TGTGCCAGCAGCCAAGACATTCTAGGCAGCAATCAGCCCCAGCATTTT.

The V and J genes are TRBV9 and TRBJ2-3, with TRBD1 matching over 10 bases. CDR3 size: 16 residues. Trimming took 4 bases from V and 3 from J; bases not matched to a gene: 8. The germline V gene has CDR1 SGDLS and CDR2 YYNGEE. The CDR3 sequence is CASSFGTGEGTDTQYF. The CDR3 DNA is TGTGCCAGCAGCTTTGGGACAGGGGAAGGGACAGATACGCAGTATTTT.

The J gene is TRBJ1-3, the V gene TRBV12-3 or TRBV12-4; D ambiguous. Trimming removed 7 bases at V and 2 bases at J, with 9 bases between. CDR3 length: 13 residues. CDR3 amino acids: CASNLGAGNTIYF. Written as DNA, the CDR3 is TGTGCCAGCAACCTGGGCGCTGGAAACACCATATATTTT.

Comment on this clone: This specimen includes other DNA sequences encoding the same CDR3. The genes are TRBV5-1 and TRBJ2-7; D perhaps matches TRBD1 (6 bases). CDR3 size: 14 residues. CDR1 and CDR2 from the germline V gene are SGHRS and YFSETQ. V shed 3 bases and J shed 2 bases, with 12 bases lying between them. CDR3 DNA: TGCGCCAGCAGCTCAACAGGGCCTCCCTACGAGCAGTACTTC. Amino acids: CASSSTGPPYEQYF.

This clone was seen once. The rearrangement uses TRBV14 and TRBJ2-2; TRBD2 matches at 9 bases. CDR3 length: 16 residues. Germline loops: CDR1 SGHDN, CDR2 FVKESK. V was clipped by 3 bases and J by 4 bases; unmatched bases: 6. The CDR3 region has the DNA TGTGCCAGCAGCCATCTCCGTAGCGGGGGCACCGGGGAGCTGTTTTTT. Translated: CASSHLRSGGTGELFF.

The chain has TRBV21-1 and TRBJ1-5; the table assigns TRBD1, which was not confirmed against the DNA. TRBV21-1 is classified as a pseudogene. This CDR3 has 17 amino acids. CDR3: CASSKWRTGGNNQPQHF. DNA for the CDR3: TGTGCCAGCAGCAAATGGAGGACAGGGGGGAACAATCAGCCCCAGCATTTT.

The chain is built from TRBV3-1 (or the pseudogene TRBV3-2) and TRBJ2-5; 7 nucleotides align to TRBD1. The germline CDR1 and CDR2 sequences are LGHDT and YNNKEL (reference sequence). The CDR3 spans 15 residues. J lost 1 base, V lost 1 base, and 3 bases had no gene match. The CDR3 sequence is CASSQGQGIQETQYF. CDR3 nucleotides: TGTGCCAGCAGCCAAGGACAGGGAATCCAAGAGACCCAGTACTTC.

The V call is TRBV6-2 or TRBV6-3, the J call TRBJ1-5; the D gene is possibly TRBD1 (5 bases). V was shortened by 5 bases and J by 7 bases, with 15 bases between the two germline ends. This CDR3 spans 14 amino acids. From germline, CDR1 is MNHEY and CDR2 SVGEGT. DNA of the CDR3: TGTGCCAGCAGTATACTCGGGGGACGACAGCCCCAGCATTTT. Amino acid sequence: CASSILGGRQPQHF.

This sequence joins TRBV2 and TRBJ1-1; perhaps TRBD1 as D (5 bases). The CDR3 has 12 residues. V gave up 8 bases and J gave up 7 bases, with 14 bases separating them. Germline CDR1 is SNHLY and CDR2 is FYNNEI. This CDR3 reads CASDTLRDEAFF. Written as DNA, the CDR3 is TGTGCCAGCGATACTCTCAGGGATGAAGCTTTCTTT.

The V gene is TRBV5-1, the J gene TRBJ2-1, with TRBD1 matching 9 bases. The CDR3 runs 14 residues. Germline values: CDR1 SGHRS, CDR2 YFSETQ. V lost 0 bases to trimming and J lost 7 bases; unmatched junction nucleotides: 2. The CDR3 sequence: CASSLGGTGNEQFF. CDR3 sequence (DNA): TGCGCCAGCAGCTTGGGTGGGACAGGGAATGAGCAGTTCTTC.